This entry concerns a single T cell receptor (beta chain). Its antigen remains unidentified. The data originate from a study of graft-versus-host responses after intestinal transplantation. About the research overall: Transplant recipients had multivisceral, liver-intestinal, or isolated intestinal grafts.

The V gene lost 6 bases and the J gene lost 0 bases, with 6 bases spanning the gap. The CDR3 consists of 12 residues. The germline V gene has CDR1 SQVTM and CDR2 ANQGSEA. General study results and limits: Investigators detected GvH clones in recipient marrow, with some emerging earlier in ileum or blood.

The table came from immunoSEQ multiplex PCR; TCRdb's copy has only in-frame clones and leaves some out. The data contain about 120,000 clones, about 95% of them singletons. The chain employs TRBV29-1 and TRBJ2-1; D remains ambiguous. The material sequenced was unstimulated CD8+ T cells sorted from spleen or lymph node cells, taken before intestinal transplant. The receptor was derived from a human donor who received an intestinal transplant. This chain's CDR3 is CSVQDSYNEQFF. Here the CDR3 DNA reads TGCAGCGTCCAAGACTCCTACAATGAGCAGTTCTTC.